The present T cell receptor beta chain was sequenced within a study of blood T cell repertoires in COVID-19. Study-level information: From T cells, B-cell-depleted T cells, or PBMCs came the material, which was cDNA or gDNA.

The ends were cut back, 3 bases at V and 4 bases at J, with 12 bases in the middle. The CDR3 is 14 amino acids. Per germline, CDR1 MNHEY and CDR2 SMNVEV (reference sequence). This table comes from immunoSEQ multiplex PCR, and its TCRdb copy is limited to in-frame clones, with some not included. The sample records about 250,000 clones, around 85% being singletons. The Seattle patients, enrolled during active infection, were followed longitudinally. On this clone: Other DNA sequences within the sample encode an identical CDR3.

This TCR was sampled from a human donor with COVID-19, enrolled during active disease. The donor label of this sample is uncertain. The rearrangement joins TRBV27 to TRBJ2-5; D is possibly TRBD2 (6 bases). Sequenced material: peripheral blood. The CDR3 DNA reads TGTGCCAGCAGTTTCGGTCAGGGAGGAGAGACCCAGTACTTC. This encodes CASSFGQGGETQYF.